The 16 T cell receptor beta chains listed next were all sequenced from one sample in a study of T cell responses to AZD1222 COVID-19 vaccine. Method: immunoSEQ multiplex PCR; TCRdb's copy keeps in-frame clones and lacks some. Of over 100,000 clones in the sample, around nine tenths were seen once. The source material was peripheral blood, sampled on day 0 of AZD1222 vaccination. These receptors all come from an adult in good health.

The rearrangement uses TRBV7-8 and TRBJ2-2; D possibly uses TRBD1 or TRBD2 (5 bases each). V lost 4 bases to trimming and J lost 3 bases, with 21 bases between them. The germline gives CDR1 SGHVS, CDR2 FQNEAQ. The CDR3 consists of 18 residues. The CDR3: CASSSRLDSGVDTGELFF. CDR3 nucleotides: TGTGCCAGCAGCTCCCGGCTTGACAGCGGCGTGGACACCGGGGAGCTGTTTTTT. Filled out from reference TRBV7-8 and TRBJ2-2, the complete variable domain reads GAGVSQSPRYKVAKRGQDVALRCDPISGHVSLFWYQQALGQGPEFLTYFQNEAQLDKSGLPSDRFFAERPEGSVSTLKIQRTQQEDSAVYLCASSSRLDSGVDTGELFFGEGSRLTVL.

The V and J genes are TRBV2 and TRBJ1-2, with D hard to call. Germline V gene sequence: CDR1 SNHLY, CDR2 FYNNEI. The CDR3 consists of 11 residues. The ends were cut back, 4 bases at V and 8 bases at J, with 8 bases in the middle. The CDR3 reads CASSAEVGYTF. The CDR3 nucleotides read TGTGCCAGCAGTGCAGAGGTAGGCTACACCTTC. The full variable domain, completed using reference TRBV2 and TRBJ1-2, is EPEVTQTPSHQVTQMGQEVILRCVPISNHLYFYWYRQILGQKVEFLVSFYNNEISEKSEIFDDQFSVERPDGSNFTLKIRSTKLEDSAMYFCASSAEVGYTFGSGTRLTVV.

The chain combines TRBV3-1 (or the pseudogene TRBV3-2) with TRBJ1-5; D gene uncertain. V was clipped by 3 bases and J by 0 bases, with 3 bases between them. In germline, CDR1 is LGHDT, CDR2 YNNKEL (reference sequence). This CDR3 has 13 amino acids. CDR3 sequence (DNA): TGTGCCAGCAGCCAGTATAGCAATCAGCCCCAGCATTTT. Translating it yields CASSQYSNQPQHF.

The rearrangement joins TRBV3-1 (or the pseudogene TRBV3-2) to TRBJ2-3, with D uncertain. V was trimmed by 6 bases and J by 6 bases, leaving 7 bases between them. Per the germline V gene, CDR1 is LGHDT and CDR2 is YNNKEL (reference sequence). The CDR3 contains 11 residues. CDR3 bases: TGTGCCAGCAGGCTCGGGGATACGCAGTATTTT. Translated: CASRLGDTQYF.

This clone came up once. This chain connects TRBV19 to TRBJ1-1, with D possibly matching TRBD1 (5 bases). The CDR3 consists of 18 residues. Trimming took off 5 bases at V and 0 bases at J, with 22 bases between the two ends. The V gene's germline CDR1 is LNHDA and CDR2 SQIVND (reference sequence). The CDR3 DNA reads TGTGCCAGTAGTCCCGGTGTGGGGCCCACCAACGTGAACACTGAAGCTTTCTTT. This encodes CASSPGVGPTNVNTEAFF. Full variable domain (missing parts from reference TRBV19 and TRBJ1-1): DGGITQSPKYLFRKEGQNVTLSCEQNLNHDAMYWYRQDPGQGLRLIYYSQIVNDFQKGDIAEGYSVSREKKESFPLTVTSAQKNPTAFYLCASSPGVGPTNVNTEAFFGQGTRLTVV.

V and J are TRBV6-5 and TRBJ2-1; 7 nucleotides agree with TRBD2. The CDR3 loop spans 14 amino acids. The germline gives CDR1 MNHEY, CDR2 SVGAGI. V shed 7 bases and J 3 bases; nucleotides not matched to a gene: 6. The CDR3 DNA reads as TGTGCCAGCATGGTGGGCGGGAGCTACAATGAGCAGTTCTTC. Its translation is CASMVGGSYNEQFF.

Here the CDR3 DNA reads TGTGCCAGCAGTTACGTGACAGGGGGTTCTCGTGGCTACACCTTC. Protein sequence: CASSYVTGGSRGYTF. The rearrangement links TRBV6-5 to TRBJ1-2, with 9 bases aligning to TRBD1. Germline values: CDR1 MNHEY, CDR2 SVGAGI. J was trimmed by 7 bases and V by 2 bases; bases with no gene match: 8. This CDR3 region has 15 residues.

The rearrangement uses TRBV6-6 and TRBJ1-2; D is undetermined. CDR3 length: 13 residues. Between the trimmed V and J ends, which lost 5 bases and 1 base, there was a span of 8 bases. Germline V CDR1 and CDR2: MNHNY, SVGAGI (reference sequence). The CDR3 sequence is CASSIAVNYGYTF. For the CDR3, the DNA is TGTGCCAGCAGTATCGCAGTTAACTATGGCTACACCTTC.

This chain joins TRBV5-1 and TRBJ2-3; D ambiguous. The germline gives CDR1 SGHRS, CDR2 YFSETQ. CDR3 length equals 13 residues. With 0 bases removed from V and 3 bases from J, the gap between germline ends came to 5 bases. The CDR3 loop reads CASSLDGTDTQYF. The CDR3 nucleotides are TGCGCCAGCAGCTTGGATGGGACAGATACGCAGTATTTT.

A note on this clone: The sample holds other DNA sequences that translate to the same CDR3. This chain connects TRBV28 to TRBJ2-7; D is possibly TRBD1 (5 bases). Trimming stripped 3 bases from V and 5 bases from J, with 11 bases between. This CDR3 has 13 amino acids. CDR1 is MDHEN and CDR2 is SYDVKM in the germline V gene. The CDR3 DNA sequence: TGTGCCAGCAGTTTCGTAACAGGAAACGAGCAGTACTTC. This translates into CASSFVTGNEQYF.

V usage is TRBV28 and J usage is TRBJ1-5; D is unresolved. Germline assignment: CDR1 MDHEN and CDR2 SYDVKM. This CDR3 comprises 15 residues. V was cut by 3 bases and J by 0 bases, with 9 bases left in between. CDR3 nucleotide sequence: TGTGCCAGCAGTTTGTGGGTCAGTAGCAATCAGCCCCAGCATTTT. Translation: CASSLWVSSNQPQHF.

This clone was detected only once. The chain has TRBV2 and TRBJ1-6, with D unresolved. CDR3 length: 15 amino acids. CDR1 is SNHLY, CDR2 FYNNEI, per germline. The V end was cut by 4 bases, the J end by 9 bases, with 16 bases between. The CDR3 spells CASSGQISGISPLHF. CDR3 DNA: TGTGCCAGCAGTGGACAAATCAGCGGGATTTCACCCCTCCACTTT.

The chain employs TRBV7-6 and TRBJ2-7, with D hard to call. The CDR3 extends over 13 amino acids. V was clipped by 3 bases and J by 0 bases, with 6 bases between them. Germline values: CDR1 SGHVS, CDR2 FNYEAQ. CDR3 in DNA: TGTGCCAGCAGCTTCGGCAGCTCCTACGAGCAGTACTTC. Residues: CASSFGSSYEQYF.

To note about this clone: The sample has other DNA sequences that encode this CDR3 too. The chain joins TRBV9 to TRBJ1-5; D call uncertain. The germline V and J ends were trimmed by 0 bases and 2 bases, with 9 bases remaining between them. This CDR3 comprises 15 residues. Germline CDR1 reads SGDLS; CDR2 reads YYNGEE. The CDR3, as DNA: TGTGCCAGCAGCGTAGGAGGCTCCGGCAATCAGCCCCAGCATTTT. It encodes CASSVGGSGNQPQHF.

V and J are TRBV29-1 and TRBJ2-7; D gene uncertain. CDR3 length: 13 residues. Trimming left V 7 bases short and J 2 bases short, with 15 bases between. Germline lookup yields CDR1 SQVTM and CDR2 ANQGSEA. CDR3 bases: TGCAGCGCCCGCGGTGGTCCGCCCTACGAGCAGTACTTC. It codes for CSARGGPPYEQYF.

This chain joins TRBV10-1 and TRBJ2-7; perhaps TRBD1 as D (6 bases). V lost 1 base to trimming and J lost 4 bases, with 17 bases between them. The CDR3 length is 16 residues. Germline loops: CDR1 WNHNN, CDR2 SYGVQD (reference sequence). The CDR3 sequence is CASSEWKAGEVYEQYF. The CDR3 nucleotides are TGCGCCAGCAGTGAGTGGAAGGCAGGGGAAGTGTACGAGCAGTACTTC.